The subject of this entry is one T cell receptor beta chain. These data are taken from a study of blood T cells in healthy people across ages. A second about 7 to 11 cycle PCR used barcoded and J-beta primers. Every sample returned 2.5 million or more CDR3-containing paired-end reads. Each CDR3 protein is one row after TCRdb ran MiXCR on the 5' RACE reads. The sample consists of around 780,000 distinct CDR3 sequences, around 24% of them appearing once. The CDR3 is 13 residues long. Germline V gene sequence: CDR1 KGHSH, CDR2 LQKENI. This same sample was also part of a study on T cells of mothers and their children. Per that paper: Study donors consisted of a few healthy Caucasian mothers and their six children. Amplification in the second PCR used the M1S primer, which added sample barcodes and 2-4 random nucleotides. Mothers gave over 9 million TCR beta CDR3 reads each, and children several million each.

The sequence was obtained from a boy aged 10-17 years in good health. The sample comprised blood. The J gene is TRBJ2-1, the V gene TRBV18; no clear D. The J call is in doubt because the DNA end fits TRBJ2-5 better. Here the CDR3 reads CASSPIHRETQYF. CDR3 nucleotide sequence: TGTGCCAGCTCACCAATCCATCGGGAGACCCAGTACTTC.